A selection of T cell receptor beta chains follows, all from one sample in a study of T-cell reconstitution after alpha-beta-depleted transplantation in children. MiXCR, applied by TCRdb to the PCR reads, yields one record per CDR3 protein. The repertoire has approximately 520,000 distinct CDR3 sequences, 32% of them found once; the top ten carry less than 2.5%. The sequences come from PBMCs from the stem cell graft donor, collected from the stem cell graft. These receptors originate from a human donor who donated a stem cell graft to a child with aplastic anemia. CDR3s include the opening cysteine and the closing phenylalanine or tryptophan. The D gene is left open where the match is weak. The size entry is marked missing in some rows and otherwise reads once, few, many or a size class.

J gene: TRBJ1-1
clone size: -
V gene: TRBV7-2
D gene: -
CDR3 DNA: TGTGCCAGCAGCTTATGGGCAGCGACGAACACTGAAGCTTTCTTT
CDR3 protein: CASSLWAATNTEAFF

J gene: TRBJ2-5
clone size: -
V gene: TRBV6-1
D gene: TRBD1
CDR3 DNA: TGTGCCAGCAGTCCCCAGGGGGCGCGGAAGACCCAGTACTTC
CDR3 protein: CASSPQGARKTQYF

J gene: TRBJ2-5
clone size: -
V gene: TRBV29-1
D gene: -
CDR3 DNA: TGCAGCGCCACCCAAGGGCACGAGACCCAGTACTTC
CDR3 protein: CSATQGHETQYF

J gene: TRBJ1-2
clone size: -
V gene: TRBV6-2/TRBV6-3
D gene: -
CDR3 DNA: TGTGCCAGCGGACAGTCTCTCTATGGCTACACCTTC
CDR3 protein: CASGQSLYGYTF

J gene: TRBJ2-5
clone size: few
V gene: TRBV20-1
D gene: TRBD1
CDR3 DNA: TGCAGTGCTAGCCCACCCGGGACAGGGGGACCGGGGGAGACCCAGTACTTC
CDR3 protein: CSASPPGTGGPGETQYF

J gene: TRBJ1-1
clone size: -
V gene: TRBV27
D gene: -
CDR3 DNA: TGTGCCAGCAGCTTAAGGGGAAGTGGCACTGAAGCTTTCTTT
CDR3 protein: CASSLRGSGTEAFF

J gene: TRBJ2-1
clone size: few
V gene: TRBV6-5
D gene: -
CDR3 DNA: TGTGCCAGCAGTTACGGTACTAGTTCCTATGAGCAGTTCTTC
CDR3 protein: CASSYGTSSYEQFF

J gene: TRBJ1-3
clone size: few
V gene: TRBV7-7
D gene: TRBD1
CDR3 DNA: TGTGCCAGCAGCCCCTCCTCCGGGACAGGTGGAAACACCATATATTTT
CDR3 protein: CASSPSSGTGGNTIYF

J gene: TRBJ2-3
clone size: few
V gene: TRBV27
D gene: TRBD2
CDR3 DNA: TGTGCCAGCAGTTCGGCGGGACTAGCCCAGTATTTT
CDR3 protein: CASSSAGLAQYF

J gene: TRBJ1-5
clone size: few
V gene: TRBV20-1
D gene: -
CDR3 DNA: TGCAGTGCTAGAACACCGGGGCAGTCGGTACAGGCCCAGCATTTT
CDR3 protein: CSARTPGQSVQAQHF

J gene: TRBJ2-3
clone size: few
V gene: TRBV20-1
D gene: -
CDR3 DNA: TGCAGTGCGAGCGGGTTGCACACAGATACGCAGTATTTT
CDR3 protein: CSASGLHTDTQYF

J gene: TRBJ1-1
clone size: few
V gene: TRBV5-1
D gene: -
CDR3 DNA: TGCGCCAGCAGCTTGGCCGAGAGCACTGAAGCTTTCTTT
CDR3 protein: CASSLAESTEAFF

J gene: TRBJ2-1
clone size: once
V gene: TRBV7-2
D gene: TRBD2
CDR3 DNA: TGTGCCAGCAGCTTACAAGGGGCGGGAGGGCCTTATGAGCAGTTCTTC
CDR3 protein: CASSLQGAGGPYEQFF

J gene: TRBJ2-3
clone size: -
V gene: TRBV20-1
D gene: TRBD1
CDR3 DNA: TGCAGTGCTAGAGATTCCGACAGGGTCACAGATACGCAGTATTTT
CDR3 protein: CSARDSDRVTDTQYF

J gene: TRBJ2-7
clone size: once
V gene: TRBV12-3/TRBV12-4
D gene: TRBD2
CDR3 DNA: TGTGCCAGCAGGCTAGCGGGAGGTTTCTACGAGCAGTACTTC
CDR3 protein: CASRLAGGFYEQYF

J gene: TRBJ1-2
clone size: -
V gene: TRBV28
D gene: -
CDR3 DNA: TGTGCCAGCAGTATCCGGGCCCTCAGCGACTATGGCTACACCTTC
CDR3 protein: CASSIRALSDYGYTF

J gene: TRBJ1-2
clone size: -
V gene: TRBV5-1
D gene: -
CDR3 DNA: TGCGCCAGCAGCTTGGGTGGCGACTCTCGGGGCTACACCTTC
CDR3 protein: CASSLGGDSRGYTF

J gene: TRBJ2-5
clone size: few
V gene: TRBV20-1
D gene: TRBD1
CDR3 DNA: TGCAGTGCTAGAGATTTACAGGGGGCATGGGAGACCCAGTACTTC
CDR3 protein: CSARDLQGAWETQYF

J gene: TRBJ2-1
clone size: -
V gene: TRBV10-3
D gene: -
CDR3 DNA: TGTGCCATCAGTGATTGGGATGAGCTGTTCTTC
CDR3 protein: CAISDWDELFF

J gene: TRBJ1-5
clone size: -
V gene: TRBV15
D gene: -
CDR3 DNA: TGTGCCACCAGCAGAGATTTGGCCCAGCCCCAGCATTTT
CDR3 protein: CATSRDLAQPQHF

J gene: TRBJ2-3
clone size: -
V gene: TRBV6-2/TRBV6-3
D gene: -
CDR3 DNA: TGTGCCAGCAGTAGGAGGCCCCCTCGGGATACGCAGTATTTT
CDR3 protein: CASSRRPPRDTQYF

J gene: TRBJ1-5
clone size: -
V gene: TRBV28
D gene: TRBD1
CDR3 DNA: TGTGCCAGCAGAGACAGGGGTCAGCCCCAGCATTTT
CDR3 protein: CASRDRGQPQHF

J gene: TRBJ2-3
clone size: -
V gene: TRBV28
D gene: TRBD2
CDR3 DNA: TGTGCCAGCAGTGGATGGGGACTAAACAAAGGGCCAGGAAGCACAGATACGCAGTATTTT
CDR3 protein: CASSGWGLNKGPGSTDTQYF

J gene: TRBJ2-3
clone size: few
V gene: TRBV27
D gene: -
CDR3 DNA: TGTGCCAGCAGTTCGCTCCAAACGCGGGATACGCAGTATTTT
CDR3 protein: CASSSLQTRDTQYF

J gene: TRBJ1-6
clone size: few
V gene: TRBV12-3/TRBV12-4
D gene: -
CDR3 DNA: TGTGCCAGCAGTTTTTACAGGGATTCACCCCTCCACTTT
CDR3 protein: CASSFYRDSPLHF

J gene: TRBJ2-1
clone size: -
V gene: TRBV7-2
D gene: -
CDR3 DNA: TGTGCCAGCAAGCTTGGGTCGGGGAATGAGCAGTTCTTC
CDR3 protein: CASKLGSGNEQFF

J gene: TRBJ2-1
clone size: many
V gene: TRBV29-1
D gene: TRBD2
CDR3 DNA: TGCAGCGTTGAGTATAGCGGGAGAGGGAATGAGCAGTTCTTC
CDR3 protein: CSVEYSGRGNEQFF

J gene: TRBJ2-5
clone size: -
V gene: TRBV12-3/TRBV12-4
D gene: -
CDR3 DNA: TGTGCCAGCAGCGGACACACACAGGAGACCCAGTACTTC
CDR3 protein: CASSGHTQETQYF